This TCR beta chain emerged from a study of shared clonotypes between healthy human individuals. Study summary: Donors, aged 18 to 49, were a couple of women and a few men.

Nashville, Tennessee was home to all donors, each a Caucasian adult. Ten immunoSEQ deep assay plates were used to sequence the DNA of unsorted PBMCs. The table came from immunoSEQ multiplex PCR; TCRdb's copy has only in-frame clones and leaves some out. The table lists about 500,000 clones, approximately 71% of them singletons. This CDR3 contains 17 residues. Unmatched junction bases numbered 6, after V lost 5 bases and J lost 3 bases. Per germline, CDR1 SGHTA and CDR2 FQGTGA. The clonotype comes from a woman aged 35 to 49 in good health. Some clones in this sample may be carry-over from other donors' samples. The chain uses TRBV7-3 and TRBJ2-1, with 14 bases fitting TRBD2. Sequencing used PBMCs. The CDR3 DNA follows: TGTGCCAGCAGCATAAACGGACTAGCGGGAGGCTACAATGAGCAGTTCTTC. Encoded protein: CASSINGLAGGYNEQFF.